One sample yielded the 26 T cell receptor beta chains listed below, sequenced in a study of Tregs in tolerant kidney transplant recipients. Measured with immunoSEQ multiplex PCR; TCRdb has only the in-frame clones, and not every one. This table has more than 95,000 clones, around 91% appearing once. What was sequenced was CD4+ T cells from blood. The receptors were gathered from a human donor in good health.

The V gene is TRBV5-1, the J gene TRBJ1-2; tentatively, D is TRBD1 (5 bases). Germline V gives CDR1 SGHRS, CDR2 YFSETQ. Trimming took off 1 base at V and 7 bases at J, with 20 bases between the two ends. The CDR3 runs to 16 residues. Written as DNA, the CDR3 is TGCGCCAGCAGCTTGACTTGGGCACAACCGGGGGTTGGCTACACCTTC. Amino acid sequence: CASSLTWAQPGVGYTF.

This sequence joins TRBV19 and TRBJ2-2, with D possibly being TRBD1 (5 bases). The CDR3 spans 15 residues. Germline CDR1 is LNHDA and CDR2 is SQIVND (reference sequence). Trimming stripped 1 base from V and 3 bases from J, with 9 bases between. The DNA of the CDR3 is TGTGCCAGTAGTATAGGGGGCAGGGACACCGGGGAGCTGTTTTTT. It yields the protein CASSIGGRDTGELFF.

V and J are TRBV7-9 and TRBJ2-1; D possibly corresponds to TRBD1 (6 bases). CDR1 is SEHNR, CDR2 FQNEAQ, per germline (reference sequence). The CDR3 extends over 15 amino acids. Trimming removed 3 bases from V and 2 bases from J, with 11 bases in between. The CDR3 region has the DNA TGTGCCAGCAGCTTGTATCAGGGGCCCTACAATGAGCAGTTCTTC. This translates into CASSLYQGPYNEQFF.

A single count supports this clone. The rearrangement links TRBV15 to TRBJ2-5; 14 nucleotides line up with TRBD2. Trimming at V came to 1 base and at J to 1 base, leaving 2 bases not matched to a gene. This CDR3 is built from 17 residues. The germline V gene has CDR1 LNHNV and CDR2 YYDKDF (reference sequence). Here the CDR3 reads CATSRVGLAGGQETQYF. The CDR3 DNA is TGTGCCACCAGCAGAGTCGGACTAGCGGGAGGCCAAGAGACCCAGTACTTC.

The chain links TRBV6-1 to TRBJ2-7; no reliable D call. The germline V and J ends were trimmed by 4 bases and 5 bases, with 6 bases remaining between them. Germline V gives CDR1 MNHNS, CDR2 SASEGT. The CDR3 covers 11 residues. The CDR3 region is CASSVLNEQYF. CDR3 sequence (DNA): TGTGCCAGCAGTGTTTTAAACGAGCAGTACTTC.

CDR3 in amino acids: CASSLSGGDTEAFF. In nucleotides, the CDR3 is TGCGCCAGCAGCTTGTCAGGGGGCGACACTGAAGCTTTCTTT. The V call is TRBV5-1, the J call TRBJ1-1, with TRBD1 identical over 8 bases. Germline lookup yields CDR1 SGHRS and CDR2 YFSETQ. V lost 1 base and J lost 3; bases outside the gene matches: 2. CDR3 length equals 14 residues.

This clone has a single count. The gene calls are TRBV5-1 and TRBJ1-1; no clear D gene. With 2 bases removed from V and 7 bases from J, the gap between germline ends came to 12 bases. This CDR3 comprises 13 residues. Germline V gene lookup returns CDR1 SGHRS and CDR2 YFSETQ. CDR3 bases: TGCGCCAGCAGCTTAGGTGAGGGCAGTGAAGCTTTCTTT. Protein sequence: CASSLGEGSEAFF.

The J gene is TRBJ1-4, the V gene TRBV2, with unresolved D. V was shortened by 7 bases and J by 8 bases, with 11 bases between the two germline ends. CDR3 length: 12 residues. Germline CDR1 and CDR2: SNHLY and FYNNEI. CDR3 protein: CASTNDLEKLFF. DNA of the CDR3: TGTGCCAGCACCAACGACCTCGAAAAACTGTTTTTT.

This clone was seen a few times. J is TRBJ2-5 and V is TRBV7-8; D gene uncertain. The germline gives CDR1 SGHVS, CDR2 FQNEAQ. Trimming removed 5 bases from V and 1 base from J, with 11 bases in between. The CDR3 has 14 amino acids. The CDR3 DNA reads TGTGCCAGCAGCCCATGGGCCTTCCAAGAGACCCAGTACTTC. Its translation: CASSPWAFQETQYF.

The chain has TRBV6-1 and TRBJ2-3; 15 bases align to TRBD2. Germline lookup yields CDR1 MNHNS and CDR2 SASEGT. The CDR3 runs 17 residues. The V segment lost 4 bases and the J segment 2 bases; nucleotides outside the gene matches: 4. This CDR3 is CASSGTSGGAITDTQYF. The CDR3 DNA follows: TGTGCCAGCAGTGGGACTAGCGGGGGGGCTATCACAGATACGCAGTATTTT.

This chain connects TRBV18 to TRBJ1-2, with D possibly being TRBD1 (5 bases). From germline, CDR1 is KGHSH and CDR2 LQKENI. The CDR3 is 15 amino acids. V lost 5 bases to trimming and J lost 3 bases, with 16 bases between them. In DNA, the CDR3 is TGTGCCAGCTCAACTAACCGAGGGGACGACTATGGCTACACCTTC. Translation: CASSTNRGDDYGYTF.

The gene calls are TRBV30 and TRBJ1-5; the match to TRBD1 covers 9 bases. This CDR3 comprises 15 residues. Germline CDR1 reads GTSNPN; CDR2 reads SVGIG (reference sequence). The junction had 9 bases not matched to a gene; V was cut back by 2 bases and J by 7 bases. In nucleotides, the CDR3 is TGTGCCTGGAGTCTCCGGGACAGGGCAGGACAGCCCCAGCATTTT. Its protein product is CAWSLRDRAGQPQHF.

This chain links TRBV2 with TRBJ1-1, with D possibly TRBD1 on 5 matching bases. Germline values: CDR1 SNHLY, CDR2 FYNNEI. V lost 3 bases and J lost 5, with 10 bases in between. This CDR3 has 13 amino acids. The CDR3, as DNA: TGTGCCAGCAGTGACCGAGGACAAACTGAAGCTTTCTTT. It encodes CASSDRGQTEAFF.

The CDR3 loop is CASSEGEGRNIQYF. The CDR3 region has the DNA TGTGCCAGCAGTGAAGGGGAAGGCCGAAACATTCAGTACTTC. V and J are TRBV6-1 and TRBJ2-4; D call uncertain. The CDR3 spans 14 residues. V was clipped by 1 base and J by 6 bases, with 10 bases between them. The germline CDR1 and CDR2 sequences are MNHNS and SASEGT.

The V and J genes are TRBV7-2 and TRBJ1-1; D gene unclear. V was trimmed by 1 base and J by 1 base, leaving 4 bases between them. The CDR3 loop spans 13 amino acids. CDR1 and CDR2 (germline): SGHTA, FQGNSA. The CDR3 bases are TGTGCCAGCAGCTTAGTGGAGAACACTGAAGCTTTCTTT. It is translated as CASSLVENTEAFF.

The chain has TRBV7-3 and TRBJ2-1; TRBD1 matches at 7 bases. This CDR3 is 15 amino acids long. Germline values: CDR1 SGHTA, CDR2 FQGTGA. The trim removed 3 bases at V and 0 bases at J, leaving 2 bases unmatched. CDR3 loop: CASSFGTASYNEQFF. DNA of the CDR3: TGTGCCAGCAGCTTCGGGACAGCCTCCTACAATGAGCAGTTCTTC.

This chain connects TRBV30 to TRBJ1-1, with D tentatively TRBD1 (6 bases). The CDR3 spans 17 residues. From germline, CDR1 is GTSNPN and CDR2 SVGIG (reference sequence). Trimming removed 4 bases from V and 0 bases from J, with 21 bases in between. The CDR3 sequence is CAWTKSTGKFMNTEAFF. The CDR3 nucleotides are TGTGCCTGGACTAAATCGACAGGTAAATTCATGAACACTGAAGCTTTCTTT.

The gene calls are TRBV18 and TRBJ2-7; 14 positions match TRBD2. Unmatched junction bases numbered 12, after V lost 2 bases and J lost 6 bases. The CDR3 covers 18 residues. Per the germline V gene, CDR1 is KGHSH and CDR2 is LQKENI. In DNA, the CDR3 is TGTGCCAGCTCACCAGGACTAGCGGGAGGACCAGAAGGCGGCGAGCAGTACTTC. It yields the protein CASSPGLAGGPEGGEQYF.

V usage is TRBV5-6 and J usage is TRBJ2-2, with D possibly matching TRBD2 (5 bases). Trimming took off 0 bases at V and 0 bases at J, with 9 bases between the two ends. The CDR3 runs to 16 residues. Germline V gene lookup returns CDR1 SGHDT and CDR2 YYEEEE. The CDR3 reads CASSLVGGPNTGELFF. DNA for the CDR3: TGTGCCAGCAGCTTGGTCGGCGGGCCGAACACCGGGGAGCTGTTTTTT.

The CDR3 sequence: CASSLKIFSGSGGELFF. CDR3 nucleotides: TGTGCCAGCAGCTTAAAAATCTTTAGCGGGAGCGGGGGGGAGCTGTTTTTT. The gene calls are TRBV7-2 and TRBJ2-2, with TRBD2 matching 9 bases. The V segment lost 2 bases and the J segment 8 bases; nucleotides outside the gene matches: 12. The CDR3 extends over 17 amino acids. Germline loops: CDR1 SGHTA, CDR2 FQGNSA.

The CDR3 loop reads CASSPDSFTGELFF. CDR3 in DNA: TGTGCCAGCAGCCCCGACTCATTCACCGGGGAGCTGTTTTTT. The chain joins TRBV7-7 to TRBJ2-2; D is ambiguous. Deletions cut 5 bases from V and 4 bases from J, with 11 bases between. The CDR3 runs to 14 residues. CDR1 is SSHAT, CDR2 FNYEAQ, per germline (reference sequence).

The chain has TRBV14 and TRBJ1-2; TRBD1 aligns across 11 bases. Unmatched junction bases numbered 9, after V lost 1 base and J lost 8 bases. This CDR3 spans 16 amino acids. Germline V gene data show CDR1 as SGHDN and CDR2 as FVKESK. CDR3: CASSQGVLDRGLGYTF. CDR3 nucleotide sequence: TGTGCCAGCAGCCAAGGAGTCTTGGACAGGGGGCTCGGCTACACCTTC.

The V and J genes are TRBV6-5 and TRBJ2-1; D gene uncertain. The CDR3 has 16 amino acids. V was cut by 4 bases and J by 1 base, with 14 bases left in between. CDR1 and CDR2 from the germline V gene are MNHEY and SVGAGI. The CDR3 loop is CASSSPTPRSYNEQFF. CDR3 bases: TGTGCCAGCAGTTCCCCTACCCCCAGATCCTACAATGAGCAGTTCTTC.

The chain joins TRBV7-9 to TRBJ1-6; D remains unclear. Germline V gene data show CDR1 as SEHNR and CDR2 as FQNEAQ (reference sequence). The CDR3 is 14 amino acids. V lost 1 base to trimming and J lost 5 bases, with 6 bases between them. This CDR3 reads CASSLGRDNSPLHF. DNA for the CDR3: TGTGCCAGCAGCTTAGGTCGGGATAATTCACCCCTCCACTTT.

The V call is TRBV5-1, the J call TRBJ2-2, with TRBD1 matching 7 bases. Germline V gene lookup returns CDR1 SGHRS and CDR2 YFSETQ. The CDR3 is made up of 19 amino acids. The trim removed 0 bases at V and 0 bases at J, leaving 11 bases unmatched. The CDR3 DNA sequence: TGCGCCAGCAGCTTGGGCCCCCAGGGGGTCAGCGCGAACACCGGGGAGCTGTTTTTT. Translating gives CASSLGPQGVSANTGELFF.

This chain connects TRBV10-3 to TRBJ2-2, with 8 bases aligning to TRBD1. The germline CDR1 and CDR2 sequences are ENHRY and SYGVKD. After removal of 4 bases from V and 1 base from J, the junction contained 5 bases not matched to a gene. This CDR3 is built from 16 residues. Here the CDR3 DNA reads TGTGCCATCAGTGTCGGACAGGGAAAGAACACCGGGGAGCTGTTTTTT. Translating gives CAISVGQGKNTGELFF.